The 8 T cell receptor beta chains presented below share a single source sample, sequenced in a study of shared clonotypes between healthy human individuals. Assay: immunoSEQ multiplex PCR; the TCRdb copy retains only in-frame clones and omits some. The table lists about 2 million clones, 85% to 95% of them singletons, with more than 0.1% in the top ten. Source material: naive CD4+ T cells sorted from blood. As for subset: CD45RA+ positively selected. The origin of the receptors is a man aged 18 to 29 in good health.

V and J are TRBV28 and TRBJ2-3, with D perhaps TRBD2 (6 bases). This CDR3 spans 15 amino acids. Trimming took 7 bases from V and 1 from J, leaving 15 bases between them. In germline, CDR1 is MDHEN, CDR2 SYDVKM. CDR3 region: CASIAGTPGTDTQYF. DNA of the CDR3: TGTGCCAGCATTGCCGGGACTCCAGGCACAGATACGCAGTATTTT. The full variable domain, rest sourced from reference TRBV28 and TRBJ2-3, is DVKVTQSSRYLVKRTGEKVFLECVQDMDHENMFWYRQDPGLGLRLIYFSYDVKMKEKGDIPEGYSVSREKKERFSLILESASTNQTSMYLCASIAGTPGTDTQYFGPGTRLTVL.

The chain recombines TRBV6-6 with TRBJ2-1; 8 positions match TRBD1. Germline V gene data show CDR1 as MNHNY and CDR2 as SVGAGI (reference sequence). This CDR3 has 15 amino acids. V lost 6 bases and J lost 0; bases outside the gene matches: 4. The CDR3 nucleotides read TGTGCCAGCAGCCCGGACAGGGCCTCCTACAATGAGCAGTTCTTC. Protein product: CASSPDRASYNEQFF.

This clone was counted a single time. The genes are TRBV5-6 and TRBJ2-3; no reliable D call. CDR3 length: 16 residues. Germline CDR1 is SGHDT and CDR2 is YYEEEE. V lost 0 bases and J 0 bases, leaving 11 bases between the germline ends. CDR3 DNA sequence: TGTGCCAGCAGCTTGGTATGGCTCCCTAGCACAGATACGCAGTATTTT. This sequence encodes CASSLVWLPSTDTQYF.

The CDR3 sequence is CSTRQGFNEQYF. The CDR3 bases are TGCAGCACACGACAGGGGTTTAACGAGCAGTACTTC. This chain links TRBV29-1 with TRBJ2-7; 8 bases fit TRBD1. V lost 8 bases, J lost 5 bases, and 8 bases stayed unmatched. Germline V gene lookup returns CDR1 SQVTM and CDR2 ANQGSEA. This CDR3 has 12 residues.

The chain has TRBV7-9 and TRBJ2-3; no clear D gene. Germline V CDR1 and CDR2: SEHNR, FQNEAQ (reference sequence). The CDR3 runs 12 residues. V gave up 5 bases and J gave up 6 bases, with 9 bases separating them. CDR3 sequence: CASSHLDDTQYF. The DNA for the CDR3 is TGTGCCAGCAGCCACTTGGACGATACGCAGTATTTT.

Notes on this clone: The same CDR3 can be traced to other DNA sequences in this sample. V gene TRBV18 combines with J gene TRBJ2-7; possibly TRBD2 for D (6 bases). CDR1 and CDR2 (germline): KGHSH, LQKENI. The CDR3 contains 14 residues. Trimming stripped 0 bases from V and 4 bases from J, with 10 bases between. The CDR3 here is CASSPPRGSYEQYF. Written as DNA, the CDR3 is TGTGCCAGCTCACCACCGCGGGGCTCGTACGAGCAGTACTTC.

The J gene is TRBJ2-3, the V gene TRBV9, with D hard to call. V gave up 0 bases and J gave up 4 bases, with 9 bases separating them. Germline assignment: CDR1 SGDLS and CDR2 YYNGEE. There are 14 residues in the CDR3. CDR3 in amino acids: CASSVGPGPDTQYF. In DNA form, the CDR3 reads TGTGCCAGCAGCGTAGGCCCGGGTCCAGATACGCAGTATTTT. Full variable domain (rest looked up from reference TRBV9 and TRBJ2-3): DSGVTQTPKHLITATGQRVTLRCSPRSGDLSVYWYQQSLDQGLQFLIQYYNGEERAKGNILERFSAQQFPDLHSELNLSSLELGDSALYFCASSVGPGPDTQYFGPGTRLTVL.

V gene TRBV6-6 combines with J gene TRBJ2-7; D possibly uses TRBD1 or TRBD2 (5 bases each). The germline V and J ends were trimmed by 4 bases and 5 bases, with 15 bases remaining between them. The V gene's germline CDR1 is MNHNY and CDR2 SVGAGI (reference sequence). CDR3 size: 14 residues. CDR3 in amino acids: CASSLAPGNHEQYF. The CDR3 region has the DNA TGTGCCAGCAGTTTAGCGCCAGGGAACCACGAGCAGTACTTC.